This is a list of T cell receptor beta chains from one sample in a study of blood T cell repertoires in COVID-19. Clones were sequenced by immunoSEQ multiplex PCR, and TCRdb holds only the in-frame ones, with some missing. Of over 200,000 clones in the sample, about nine tenths were seen once. The sample was peripheral blood. The source of these receptors is a woman aged 60-75 years with acute or convalescent COVID-19. CDR3s include the opening cysteine and the closing phenylalanine or tryptophan. The D gene is left open where the match is weak.

>TRBV19|TRBD1|TRBJ1-6
TGTGCCAGTAGCTCCGGGACAGGGGTATATAATTCACCCCTCCACTTT
CASSSGTGVYNSPLHF
>TRBV4-3|NA|TRBJ1-4
TGCGCCAGCAGCCAAGCCTCTCCGGGTCTAACTAATGAAAAACTGTTTTTT
CASSQASPGLTNEKLFF
>TRBV10-3|NA|TRBJ1-2
TGTGCCATCAGTGAGTCATGGGCAGATAACTATGGCTACACCTTC
CAISESWADNYGYTF
>TRBV4-2|TRBD1|TRBJ1-2
TGTGCCAGTCAGGGGGCGAACTATGGCTACACCTTC
CASQGANYGYTF
>TRBV7-9|TRBD2|TRBJ2-3
TGTGCCAGCAGCTTAGGGGCTAGCGGGGGGGCATCGGTAGATACGCAGTATTTT
CASSLGASGGASVDTQYF
>TRBV27|NA|TRBJ1-2
TGTGCCAGCAGTACCTATCCGGGTGGCTACACCTTC
CASSTYPGGYTF
>TRBV28|TRBD1|TRBJ2-1
TGTGCCAGCAGTCTGCCGGGACAGGGGTGGCATGAGCAGTTCTTC
CASSLPGQGWHEQFF
>TRBV5-5|TRBD1|TRBJ1-5
TGTGCCAGCAGCTTTAGAGCAGGGACAGGGGGCTACCAGCCCCAGCATTTT
CASSFRAGTGGYQPQHF
>TRBV20-1|NA|TRBJ2-3
TGCAGTGCTAGTCAAGAGGGAACCGACACAGATACGCAGTATTTT
CSASQEGTDTDTQYF
>TRBV11-3|NA|TRBJ1-6
TGTGCCAGCAGCCTCCGGGTCAGACCCCCAATATTGAATAATTCACCCCTCCACTTT
CASSLRVRPPILNNSPLHF
>TRBV11-2|TRBD1|TRBJ1-1
TGTGCCAGCAGCCCAGGGGGGACAGGGAACACTGAAGCTTTCTTT
CASSPGGTGNTEAFF
>TRBV11-2|NA|TRBJ1-4
TGTGCCAGCAGCTCCGGACAGCTACGGAGTAATGAAAAACTGTTTTTT
CASSSGQLRSNEKLFF
>TRBV2|TRBD1|TRBJ2-6
TGTGCCAGCGTTCGGGACAGCTCTGGGGCCAACGTCCTGACTTTC
CASVRDSSGANVLTF
>TRBV7-2|NA|TRBJ2-7
TGTGCCAGCAGCTTAGCGAGCTCCTACGAGCAGTACTTC
CASSLASSYEQYF
>TRBV6-5|NA|TRBJ1-5
TGTGCCACTTCCCTCGGGTCCTTTTATCAGCCCCAGCATTTT
CATSLGSFYQPQHF
>TRBV12-5|TRBD1|TRBJ2-3
TGTGCTAGTGGTTCCTGGACAGGGAGCACAGATACGCAGTATTTT
CASGSWTGSTDTQYF
>TRBV28|NA|TRBJ2-1
TGTGCCAGCAGTTTAAGGACAACTGAGGAGTTCTTC
CASSLRTTEEFF
>TRBV3-1/TRBV3-2|NA|TRBJ1-5
TGTGCCAGCAGCGGGGAGGGTCGAAATCAGCCCCAGCATTTT
CASSGEGRNQPQHF
>TRBV12-3/TRBV12-4|TRBD1|TRBJ1-1
TGTGCCAGCAGTCCGCAACAGGGGCGGGAAGCTTTCTTT
CASSPQQGREAFF
>TRBV11-3|TRBD2|TRBJ2-7
TGTGCCAGCAGCTTCGTCAGGGAGGGAGAGCAGTACTTC
CASSFVREGEQYF
>TRBV9|TRBD1|TRBJ1-6
TGTGCCAGCACCCCGGGACAGCGAATGAATTCACCCCTCCACTTT
CASTPGQRMNSPLHF
>TRBV5-1|TRBD2|TRBJ2-3
TGCGCCAGCAGCTTGGACCTAGCGGGGGGCACAGATACGCAGTATTTT
CASSLDLAGGTDTQYF